These 5 T cell receptor beta chains came from one sample sequenced in a study of blood T cell repertoires in COVID-19. Repertoires were generated with immunoSEQ multiplex PCR, while TCRdb's copy carries only in-frame clones and drops some. The sample carries around 230,000 clones, 88% recorded once. Sequenced sample: peripheral blood. The receptor set was obtained from a man aged 40-50 years with acute or convalescent COVID-19.

This chain uses TRBV15 with TRBJ2-2, with 7 nucleotides matching TRBD2. With 3 bases clipped from V and 4 bases from J, the junction kept 8 bases outside the gene matches. Germline V gene sequence: CDR1 LNHNV, CDR2 YYDKDF (reference sequence). The CDR3 covers 16 residues. The CDR3 DNA follows: TGTGCCACCAGCAGGTCGGGGGGTCGAATCACCGGGGAGCTGTTTTTT. Protein product: CATSRSGGRITGELFF.

The V gene is TRBV30, the J gene TRBJ2-5; D perhaps matches TRBD2 (6 bases). V gave up 0 bases and J gave up 1 base, with 18 bases separating them. Germline lookup yields CDR1 GTSNPN and CDR2 SVGIG (reference sequence). This CDR3 is built from 17 residues. The CDR3 here is CAWSVHFSGDLQETQYF. In nucleotides, the CDR3 is TGTGCCTGGAGTGTACACTTTAGCGGAGACCTCCAAGAGACCCAGTACTTC.

The rearrangement links TRBV5-4 to TRBJ1-1; 7 nucleotides line up with TRBD1. Germline V gene sequence: CDR1 SGHNT, CDR2 YYREEE (reference sequence). CDR3 length equals 17 residues. Trimming cost V 4 bases and J 1 base; bases outside gene matches: 13. In DNA form, the CDR3 reads TGTGCCAGCAGCCGAGGGACAGCCTCGGCGTGGAACACTGAAGCTTTCTTT. It specifies CASSRGTASAWNTEAFF.

V gene TRBV4-3 combines with J gene TRBJ2-7, with D unresolved. Germline V gene sequence: CDR1 LGHNA, CDR2 YSLEER. Trimming removed 0 bases at V and 4 bases at J, with 7 bases between. The CDR3 extends over 13 amino acids. Written as DNA, the CDR3 is TGCGCCAGCAGCCAAGATCTACGGTACGAGCAGTACTTC. It specifies CASSQDLRYEQYF.

The CDR3, as DNA: TGTGCCAGCTCACCACAGCTACAGGGCGCTGGGGCCAACGTCCTGACTTTC. It codes for CASSPQLQGAGANVLTF. The chain carries TRBV18 and TRBJ2-6; D possibly corresponds to TRBD1 (6 bases). Per germline, CDR1 KGHSH and CDR2 LQKENI. CDR3 size: 17 residues. The ends were cut back, 1 base at V and 2 bases at J, with 12 bases in the middle. The variable domain in full, with the rest retrieved from reference TRBV18 and TRBJ2-6, is NAGVMQNPRHLVRRRGQEARLRCSPMKGHSHVYWYRQLPEEGLKFMVYLQKENIIDESGMPKERFSAEFPKEGPSILRIQQVVRGDSAAYFCASSPQLQGAGANVLTFGAGSRLTVL.